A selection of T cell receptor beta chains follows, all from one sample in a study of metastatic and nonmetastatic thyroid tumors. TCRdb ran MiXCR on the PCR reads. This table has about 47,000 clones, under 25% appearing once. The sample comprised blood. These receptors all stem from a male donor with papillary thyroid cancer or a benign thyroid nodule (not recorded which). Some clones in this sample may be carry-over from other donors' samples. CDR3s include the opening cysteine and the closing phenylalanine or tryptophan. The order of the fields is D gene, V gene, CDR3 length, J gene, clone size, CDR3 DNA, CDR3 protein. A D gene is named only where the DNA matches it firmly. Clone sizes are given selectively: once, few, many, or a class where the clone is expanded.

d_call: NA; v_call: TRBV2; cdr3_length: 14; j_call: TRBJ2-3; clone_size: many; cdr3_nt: TGTGCCAGCAAGGTTCGCGGAGTCTCAGATACGCAGTATTTT; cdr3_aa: CASKVRGVSDTQYF
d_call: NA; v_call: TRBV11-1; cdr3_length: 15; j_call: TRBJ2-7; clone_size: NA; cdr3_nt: TGTGCCAGCAGCTTATTGCAGGGCCCCTCTTACGAGCAGTACTTC; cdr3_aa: CASSLLQGPSYEQYF
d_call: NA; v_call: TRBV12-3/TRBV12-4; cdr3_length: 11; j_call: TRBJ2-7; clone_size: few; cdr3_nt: TGTGCCAGAGGCAGGGCCCACGAGCAGTACTTC; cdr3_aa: CARGRAHEQYF
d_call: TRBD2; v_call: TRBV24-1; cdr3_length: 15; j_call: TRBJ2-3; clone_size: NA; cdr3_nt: TGTGCCACCAGTGACCAGCGGGAAGGCACAGATACGCAGTATTTT; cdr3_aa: CATSDQREGTDTQYF
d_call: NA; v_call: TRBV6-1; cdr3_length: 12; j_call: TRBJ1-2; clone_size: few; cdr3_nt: TGTGCCAGCAGTGCACTCAGGGAGGGCTACACCTTC; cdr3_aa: CASSALREGYTF
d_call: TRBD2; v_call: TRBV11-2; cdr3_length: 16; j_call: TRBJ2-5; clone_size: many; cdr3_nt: TGTGCCAGCAGCCCGGGACTAGCGGTTTTCCCCGGGGCCCAGTACTTC; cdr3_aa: CASSPGLAVFPGAQYF
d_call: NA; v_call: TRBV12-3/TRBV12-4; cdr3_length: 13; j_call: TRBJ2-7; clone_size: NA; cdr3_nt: TGTGCCAGCTCGGGGACCAATTCCTACGAGCAGTACTTC; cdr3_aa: CASSGTNSYEQYF
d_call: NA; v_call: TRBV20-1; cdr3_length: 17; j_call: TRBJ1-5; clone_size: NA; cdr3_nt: TGCAGTGCTAGAGATCCATTTAGGGCAGGGAGCAATCAGCCCCAGCATTTT; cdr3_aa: CSARDPFRAGSNQPQHF
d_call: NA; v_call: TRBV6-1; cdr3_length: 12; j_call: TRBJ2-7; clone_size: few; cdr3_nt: TGTGCCAGCAGCCGGACGGGTTACGAGCAGTACTTC; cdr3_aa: CASSRTGYEQYF
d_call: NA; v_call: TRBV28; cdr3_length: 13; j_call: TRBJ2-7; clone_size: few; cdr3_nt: TGTGCCAGCAGTCTACAGGTCGTCTACGAGCAGTACTTC; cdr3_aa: CASSLQVVYEQYF
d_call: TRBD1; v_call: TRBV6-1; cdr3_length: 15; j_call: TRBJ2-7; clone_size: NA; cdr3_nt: TGTGCCAGCATTCTGGGACAGGGGAATTTCTACGAGCAGTACTTC; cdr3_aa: CASILGQGNFYEQYF
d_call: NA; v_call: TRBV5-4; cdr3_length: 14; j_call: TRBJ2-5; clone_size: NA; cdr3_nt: TGTGCCAGCAGCCGGGGCCCCGACCGAGAGACCCAGTACTTC; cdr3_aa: CASSRGPDRETQYF
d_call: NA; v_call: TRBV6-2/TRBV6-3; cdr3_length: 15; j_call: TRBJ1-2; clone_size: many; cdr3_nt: TGTGCCAGCAGTCCAACTCTGACGGACCACCGTGGCTACACCTTC; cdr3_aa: CASSPTLTDHRGYTF
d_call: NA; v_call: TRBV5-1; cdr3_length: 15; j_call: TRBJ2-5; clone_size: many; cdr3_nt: TGCGCCAGCAGCCGCGGGGGAGGGGGCCAAGAGACCCAGTACTTC; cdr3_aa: CASSRGGGGQETQYF
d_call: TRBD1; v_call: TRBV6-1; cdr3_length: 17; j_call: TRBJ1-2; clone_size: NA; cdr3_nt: TGTGCCAGCAGTGAGGAAGGGACAGGGAGTTTGGACTATGGCTACACCTTC; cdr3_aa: CASSEEGTGSLDYGYTF
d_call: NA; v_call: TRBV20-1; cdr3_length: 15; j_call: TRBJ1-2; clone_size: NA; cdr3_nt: TGCAGTGCAAGCCCGGCAGAAACCCTTAACTATGGCTACACCTTC; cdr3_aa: CSASPAETLNYGYTF
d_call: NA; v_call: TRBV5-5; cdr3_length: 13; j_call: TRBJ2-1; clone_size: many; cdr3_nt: TGTGCCAGCAGCTTGGGCTTCTACAATGAGCAGTTCTTC; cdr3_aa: CASSLGFYNEQFF
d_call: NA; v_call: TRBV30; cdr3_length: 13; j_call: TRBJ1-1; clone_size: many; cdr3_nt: TGTGCCTCGAGGGATAAGGGTTGGACTGAAGCTTTCTTT; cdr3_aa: CASRDKGWTEAFF